The next 20 T cell receptor beta chains were all read from a single sample in a study of lymphopenia after photon versus proton radiotherapy. Only in-frame clones appear in the TCRdb table, and some are missing; sequencing was by immunoSEQ multiplex PCR. The profile covers approximately 160,000 clones, with approximately 91% appearing a single time and approximately 4.6% taken by the ten largest. The sequences come from peripheral blood, collected from a patient treated with photon-based radiotherapy. These receptors originate from a man aged 45-60 years with gastric cancer.

CDR3 nucleotides: TGTGCCAGCAGCCGCGATGTTAGGACAGGGGATTATGGGGCCAACGTCCTGACTTTC. Protein sequence: CASSRDVRTGDYGANVLTF. The V gene is TRBV14, the J gene TRBJ2-6, with TRBD1 matching 9 bases. Germline trimming cut 4 bases from V and 3 bases from J; bases unmatched to any gene: 13. In germline, CDR1 is SGHDN, CDR2 FVKESK. The CDR3 runs 19 residues.

The J gene is TRBJ2-1, the V gene TRBV15; D is uncertain. Trimming removed 1 base at V and 1 base at J, with 11 bases between. CDR3 length: 16 residues. CDR1 is LNHNV, CDR2 YYDKDF, per germline (reference sequence). The chain's CDR3 is CATSRVGVGSYNEQFF. CDR3 in DNA: TGTGCCACCAGCAGAGTCGGAGTTGGGTCCTACAATGAGCAGTTCTTC.

V usage is TRBV30 and J usage is TRBJ1-1; D ambiguous. Germline CDR1 reads GTSNPN; CDR2 reads SVGIG (reference sequence). CDR3 length: 14 residues. Trimming left V 0 bases short and J 5 bases short, with 13 bases between. This CDR3 is CAWSVLGYGTEAFF. CDR3 DNA: TGTGCCTGGAGTGTACTGGGATATGGGACTGAAGCTTTCTTT.

V gene TRBV9 combines with J gene TRBJ1-2; 8 bases match TRBD1. Germline loops: CDR1 SGDLS, CDR2 YYNGEE. Losses at the gene ends were 2 bases for V and 8 bases for J; bases not matched to a gene: 8. The CDR3 spans 14 residues. CDR3 in amino acids: CASSVRTGRDGYTF. The CDR3 nucleotides are TGTGCCAGCAGCGTCCGGACAGGGAGGGACGGCTACACCTTC.

This chain links TRBV19 with TRBJ2-7; 8 bases align to TRBD2. The CDR3 covers 14 residues. Germline values: CDR1 LNHDA, CDR2 SQIVND (reference sequence). The V gene end was trimmed by 5 bases and the J gene end by 7 bases; junction bases not matched to a gene: 10. The CDR3 spells CASSGSGSEWEQYF. CDR3 bases: TGTGCCAGTAGTGGAAGCGGGAGCGAGTGGGAGCAGTACTTC.

The chain uses TRBV6-1 and TRBJ2-2; TRBD2 might be the D (6 bases). The CDR3 is 13 residues long. Germline lookup yields CDR1 MNHNS and CDR2 SASEGT. V shed 2 bases and J shed 6 bases, with 7 bases lying between them. CDR3 region: CASSERLAGELFF. The CDR3 DNA is TGTGCCAGCAGTGAACGACTAGCCGGGGAGCTGTTTTTT.

This sequence joins TRBV4-2 and TRBJ2-7; tentative D call: TRBD1 (6 bases). V dropped 4 bases and J dropped 6 bases, with 16 bases sitting between them. CDR1 LGHNA and CDR2 YNFKEQ come from the germline V gene. The CDR3 loop spans 14 amino acids. This CDR3 reads CASSRERGFREQYF. The CDR3 nucleotides are TGTGCCAGCAGCCGAGAAAGGGGGTTTCGCGAGCAGTACTTC.

This sequence joins TRBV18 and TRBJ2-1, with 9 bases that match TRBD1. The germline CDR1 and CDR2 sequences are KGHSH and LQKENI. The CDR3 is 15 amino acids. V dropped 2 bases and J dropped 6; count of bases not matched to a gene: 5. The CDR3 DNA follows: TGTGCCAGCTCACCATCGACAGGGGGAATCAATGAGCAGTTCTTC. It yields the protein CASSPSTGGINEQFF.

The J gene is TRBJ2-1, the V gene TRBV5-4; 8 nucleotides agree with TRBD1. From germline, CDR1 is SGHNT and CDR2 YYREEE (reference sequence). The CDR3 is 12 amino acids. V shed 4 bases, J shed 9 bases, and the junction held 3 bases outside the gene matches. The CDR3 spells CASSPQGAEQFF. The CDR3 DNA reads TGTGCCAGCAGCCCGCAGGGGGCTGAGCAGTTCTTC.

The rearrangement links TRBV15 to TRBJ2-3, with 7 bases lining up with TRBD1. Germline V gene data show CDR1 as LNHNV and CDR2 as YYDKDF (reference sequence). With V trimmed by 3 bases and J by 0 bases, 6 bases remained unmatched. This CDR3 is 16 amino acids long. The CDR3 is CATSRGGTVSTDTQYF. The CDR3 region has the DNA TGTGCCACCAGCAGGGGTGGGACAGTTAGCACAGATACGCAGTATTTT.

J is TRBJ2-7 and V is TRBV30, with D possibly TRBD1 on 5 matching bases. Trimming removed 4 bases from V and 0 bases from J, with 13 bases in between. CDR1 and CDR2 (germline): GTSNPN, SVGIG (reference sequence). The length of the CDR3 is 14 residues. CDR3 residues: CAWKGQGASYEQYF. The CDR3 DNA sequence: TGTGCCTGGAAGGGTCAGGGCGCCTCCTACGAGCAGTACTTC.

This clone was recorded once. CDR3 nucleotides: TGTGCCAGTAGTGGCATTAGCGGGGGGGAGGAGTATACGCAGTATTTT. This codes for CASSGISGGEEYTQYF. The J gene is TRBJ2-3, the V gene TRBV19; 11 positions agree with TRBD2. Germline loops: CDR1 LNHDA, CDR2 SQIVND (reference sequence). The length of the CDR3 is 16 residues. V lost 5 bases to trimming and J lost 7 bases; unmatched junction nucleotides: 11.

The chain joins TRBV5-1 to TRBJ1-1, with 7 bases lining up with TRBD1. The CDR3 is 15 amino acids. The J segment lost 0 bases and the V segment lost 4 bases, leaving 6 bases of the junction unmatched. Germline values: CDR1 SGHRS, CDR2 YFSETQ. CDR3 nucleotides: TGCGCCAGCAGCAGATCGACAGGGATGAACACTGAAGCTTTCTTT. This codes for CASSRSTGMNTEAFF.

V is TRBV6-5 and J is TRBJ2-3, with TRBD2 identical over 8 bases. Germline CDR1 and CDR2: MNHEY and SVGAGI. The CDR3 extends over 15 amino acids. Trimming took 6 bases from V and 2 from J; bases not matched to a gene: 7. Here the CDR3 reads CASREAGGSTDTQYF. In DNA, the CDR3 is TGTGCCAGCAGGGAGGCGGGAGGCTCCACAGATACGCAGTATTTT.

The J gene is TRBJ2-7, the V gene TRBV5-1; 9 positions match TRBD2. V was pared by 2 bases and J by 3 bases, with 3 bases of the junction left unmatched. Germline CDR1 is SGHRS and CDR2 is YFSETQ. This CDR3 region has 14 residues. The CDR3 sequence is CASSLRLADYEQYF. The DNA of the CDR3 is TGCGCCAGCAGCTTACGACTAGCGGACTACGAGCAGTACTTC.

V usage is TRBV7-2 and J usage is TRBJ2-3; 9 bases line up with TRBD1. The germline CDR1 and CDR2 sequences are SGHTA and FQGNSA. CDR3 length: 15 amino acids. Losses at the gene ends were 5 bases for V and 3 bases for J; bases not matched to a gene: 6. CDR3 DNA: TGTGCCAGCAGCACTAGGGGGACAGGGACAGATACGCAGTATTTT. This encodes CASSTRGTGTDTQYF.

The chain couples TRBV15 to TRBJ2-5; 8 bases align to TRBD1. The CDR3 runs to 17 residues. The V gene end was trimmed by 3 bases and the J gene end by 4 bases; junction bases not matched to a gene: 13. Germline values: CDR1 LNHNV, CDR2 YYDKDF (reference sequence). The CDR3 is CATSSPGTGMGGETQYF. In DNA, the CDR3 is TGTGCCACCAGCAGTCCCGGGACAGGCATGGGGGGAGAGACCCAGTACTTC. The variable domain in full, with the rest retrieved from reference TRBV15 and TRBJ2-5, is DAMVIQNPRYQVTQFGKPVTLSCSQTLNHNVMYWYQQKSSQAPKLLFHYYDKDFNNEADTPDNFQSRRPNTSFCFLDIRSPGLGDTAMYLCATSSPGTGMGGETQYFGPGTRLLVL.

CDR3 residues: CASSVAWTESQETQYF. The DNA for the CDR3 is TGTGCCAGCAGCGTAGCTTGGACAGAGTCCCAAGAGACCCAGTACTTC. The rearrangement links TRBV9 to TRBJ2-5; D is perhaps TRBD1 (6 bases). Germline V gene sequence: CDR1 SGDLS, CDR2 YYNGEE. V lost 0 bases and J lost 1, with 13 bases in between. The CDR3 is 16 residues long.

The V gene is TRBV6-5, the J gene TRBJ1-2, with D maybe TRBD1 (5 bases). This CDR3 is built from 13 residues. The ends were cut back, 5 bases at V and 6 bases at J, with 13 bases in the middle. Germline CDR1 reads MNHEY; CDR2 reads SVGAGI. CDR3 nucleotide sequence: TGTGCCAGCAGTATTAAGGGGACGGATGGCTACACCTTC. Protein product: CASSIKGTDGYTF.

As to this clone: The sample carries other DNA sequences with the same CDR3. In DNA, the CDR3 is TGTGCCAGCAGCTTAGGAGGAGAGAACACTGAAGCTTTCTTT. Translation: CASSLGGENTEAFF. V usage is TRBV7-9 and J usage is TRBJ1-1; D is unresolved. Between the trimmed V and J ends, which lost 1 base and 1 base, there was a span of 7 bases. Germline values: CDR1 SEHNR, CDR2 FQNEAQ (reference sequence). This CDR3 has 14 amino acids.